This TCR beta chain was obtained from a study of T-cell reconstitution after alpha-beta-depleted transplantation in children. Of note for this clonotype: The target antigen is unknown.

General study findings and limits: There were some patients whose high TCRbeta diversity at day 60 came from surviving recipient T cells and thymic progenitors. Newly produced T cells mostly accounted for T-cell counts and diversity one year post-transplant. Two months or so post-transplant, alpha-beta T cells reportedly derived from several hundred expanded graft clones.

The authors prepared the TCRbeta library with unique molecular identifiers. TCRdb re-derived calls from the PCR reads in MiXCR, one entry per CDR3 protein. The data contain approximately 630,000 distinct CDR3 sequences, around 13% of them singletons. This CDR3 contains 16 residues. CDR1 and CDR2 from the germline V gene are GTSNPN and SVGIG (reference sequence). The ends lost 1 base at V and 3 bases at J; junction bases unmatched: 6. The V call is TRBV30, the J call TRBJ2-3; 11 nucleotides line up with TRBD2. This TCR derives from a girl aged 2-15 years with congenital amegakaryocytic thrombocytopenia, due to receive a stem cell transplant. The sequencing used PBMCs, collected before TCRalphabeta/CD19-depleted stem cell transplant. The CDR3 is CAWSGVAGGRTDTQYF. The CDR3 region has the DNA TGTGCCTGGAGTGGGGTAGCGGGAGGGCGGACAGATACGCAGTATTTT.